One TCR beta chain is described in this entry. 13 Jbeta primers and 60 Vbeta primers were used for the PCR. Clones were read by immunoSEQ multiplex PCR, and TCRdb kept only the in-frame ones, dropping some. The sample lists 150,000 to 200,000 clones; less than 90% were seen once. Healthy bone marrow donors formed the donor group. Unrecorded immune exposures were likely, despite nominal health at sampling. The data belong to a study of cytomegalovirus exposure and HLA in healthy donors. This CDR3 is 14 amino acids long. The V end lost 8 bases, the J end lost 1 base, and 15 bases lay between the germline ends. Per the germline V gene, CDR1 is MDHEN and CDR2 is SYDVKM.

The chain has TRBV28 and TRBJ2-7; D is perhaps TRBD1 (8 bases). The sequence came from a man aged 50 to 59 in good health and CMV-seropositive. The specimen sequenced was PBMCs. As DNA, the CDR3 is TGTGCCAGCGGACAGGGAGGGAGGTCCTACGAGCAGTACTTC. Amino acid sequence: CASGQGGRSYEQYF.